These 20 T cell receptor beta chains came from one sample sequenced in a study of blood T cell repertoires in COVID-19. Profiling relied on immunoSEQ multiplex PCR, and the TCRdb table lists in-frame clones only, not all of them. The data hold about 300,000 clones, with nearly 90% observed a single time. The sequenced material came from PBMCs or T cells enriched from blood (not recorded which). The source is a woman in her twenties or thirties who had recovered from COVID-19.

The J gene is TRBJ2-1, the V gene TRBV18; TRBD2 matches 10 bases. Per the germline V gene, CDR1 is KGHSH and CDR2 is LQKENI. CDR3 length: 15 residues. The V gene end was trimmed by 5 bases and the J gene end by 5 bases; junction bases not matched to a gene: 6. The CDR3 loop is CASSVLAGEDNEQFF. The DNA of the CDR3 is TGTGCCAGCTCAGTTCTAGCGGGGGAAGACAATGAGCAGTTCTTC.

J is TRBJ2-7 and V is TRBV5-1; 11 bases are shared with TRBD1. Germline-derived CDR1 and CDR2 are SGHRS and YFSETQ. Germline trimming cut 1 base from V and 5 bases from J; bases unmatched to any gene: 5. There are 15 residues in the CDR3. In nucleotides, the CDR3 is TGCGCCAGCAGCTTGATAGGACAGGGGGCTAACGAGCAGTACTTC. Protein: CASSLIGQGANEQYF.

This chain connects TRBV27 to TRBJ1-1; D may be TRBD1 (6 bases). Germline CDR1 reads MNHEY; CDR2 reads SMNVEV (reference sequence). Trimming removed 10 bases from V and 3 bases from J, with 9 bases in between. This CDR3 contains 11 residues. This CDR3 is CATGQYTEAFF. Here the CDR3 DNA reads TGTGCCACAGGACAGTACACTGAAGCTTTCTTT.

As concerns this clone: Within the sample, other DNA sequences also encode this same CDR3. The chain links TRBV7-8 to TRBJ2-1; possible D gene TRBD2, 7 bases. CDR1 SGHVS and CDR2 FQNEAQ come from the germline V gene. The CDR3 sequence is 14 residues long. V was pared by 1 base and J by 9 bases, with 13 bases between. CDR3 coding DNA: TGTGCCAGCAGCTTAGTGTCGGGGGGCGGTGAGCAGTTCTTC. Protein sequence: CASSLVSGGGEQFF.

The chain has TRBV10-3 and TRBJ2-3, with D tentatively TRBD1 (6 bases). Per germline, CDR1 ENHRY and CDR2 SYGVKD. CDR3 length: 14 amino acids. Trimming removed 6 bases at V and 3 bases at J, with 13 bases between. The CDR3 spells CAIRQGRATDTQYF. As DNA, the CDR3 is TGTGCCATCAGGCAGGGGCGGGCGACAGATACGCAGTATTTT.

The chain joins TRBV29-1 to TRBJ1-2, with 8 positions matching TRBD1. This CDR3 has 15 amino acids. The V and J ends lost 5 bases and 0 bases, in that order; junction bases with no gene match: 8. Per the germline V gene, CDR1 is SQVTM and CDR2 is ANQGSEA. The CDR3 bases are TGCAGCGTTAGGGACAGGCCTAATTCTAACTATGGCTACACCTTC. Amino acid sequence: CSVRDRPNSNYGYTF.

This clone has only one observation. The V call is TRBV19, the J call TRBJ2-1; 8 bases align to TRBD2. The germline CDR1 and CDR2 sequences are LNHDA and SQIVND (reference sequence). The ends lost 1 base at V and 1 base at J; junction bases unmatched: 6. The CDR3 extends over 17 amino acids. The CDR3 is CASSIAGGPRSYNEQFF. The DNA for the CDR3 is TGTGCCAGTAGTATAGCGGGGGGGCCAAGGTCCTACAATGAGCAGTTCTTC.

CDR3 sequence reads: CSLLEESSYNEQFF. CDR3 bases: TGCAGCCTCCTTGAGGAAAGCTCCTACAATGAGCAGTTCTTC. The rearrangement links TRBV29-1 to TRBJ2-1; D is undetermined. The V gene's germline CDR1 is SQVTM and CDR2 ANQGSEA. V was cut by 8 bases and J by 0 bases, with 14 bases left in between. This CDR3 contains 14 residues.

This clone was seen more than once but under ten times. The chain uses TRBV11-2 and TRBJ1-6; the D gene is possibly TRBD1 (6 bases). The V gene's germline CDR1 is SGHAT and CDR2 FQNNGV. Trimming took 4 bases from V and 4 from J, leaving 20 bases between them. CDR3 length equals 18 residues. The DNA of the CDR3 is TGTGCCAGCAGCTCCTCCCCCAGAGGGGGGGTTTATAATTCACCCCTCCACTTT. Translating it yields CASSSSPRGGVYNSPLHF.

The chain uses TRBV18 and TRBJ2-7; 7 positions agree with TRBD1. V lost 2 bases, J lost 7 bases, and 14 bases stayed unmatched. CDR1 and CDR2 (germline): KGHSH, LQKENI. The CDR3 sequence is 16 residues long. The CDR3 nucleotides read TGTGCCAGCTCACCATCAACCGGAACGACAGGGATGGAGCAGTACTTC. Translation gives CASSPSTGTTGMEQYF. The full variable domain, with the rest looked up from reference TRBV18 and TRBJ2-7, is NAGVMQNPRHLVRRRGQEARLRCSPMKGHSHVYWYRQLPEEGLKFMVYLQKENIIDESGMPKERFSAEFPKEGPSILRIQQVVRGDSAAYFCASSPSTGTTGMEQYFGPGTRLTVT.

This chain connects TRBV4-2 to TRBJ2-5, with no clear D. This CDR3 contains 14 residues. Germline CDR1 LGHNA, CDR2 YNFKEQ. The V end was cut by 1 base, the J end by 3 bases, with 9 bases between. CDR3 sequence (DNA): TGTGCCAGCAGCCAAGGGCGGAGAGAAGAGACCCAGTACTTC. It is translated as CASSQGRREETQYF.

This rearrangement joins TRBV25-1 to TRBJ2-1; 7 positions agree with TRBD2. The CDR3 contains 14 residues. In germline, CDR1 is MGHDK, CDR2 SYGVNS. The V segment lost 5 bases and the J segment 10 bases; nucleotides outside the gene matches: 11. As DNA, the CDR3 is TGTGCCAGCAGTAGCCGGGGGACCGGGAGGGAGCAGTTCTTC. Translated, it gives CASSSRGTGREQFF.

The chain carries TRBV5-1 and TRBJ1-4; D unresolved. The CDR3 spans 14 residues. The germline gives CDR1 SGHRS, CDR2 YFSETQ. Trimming cost V 3 bases and J 0 bases, with 6 bases left between them. The chain's CDR3 is CASSWAATNEKLFF. The CDR3 DNA follows: TGCGCCAGCAGCTGGGCAGCAACTAATGAAAAACTGTTTTTT.

The rearrangement uses TRBV7-2 and TRBJ1-5, with D possibly matching TRBD1 (6 bases). This CDR3 contains 14 residues. V was trimmed by 8 bases and J by 7 bases, leaving 18 bases between them. The germline CDR1 and CDR2 sequences are SGHTA and FQGNSA. For the CDR3, the DNA is TGTGCCAGCGGGCTTAGGGGGGGCGACCAGCCCCAGCATTTT. Its translation is CASGLRGGDQPQHF.

The chain is built from TRBV19 and TRBJ1-3; weak D call: TRBD1 (5 bases). The CDR3 has 16 residues. V lost 3 bases, J lost 0 bases, and 12 bases lay in between. CDR1 is LNHDA and CDR2 is SQIVND in the germline V gene (reference sequence). CDR3 residues: CASSMPDSTSGNTIYF. CDR3 nucleotide sequence: TGTGCCAGTAGTATGCCAGACAGCACCTCTGGAAACACCATATATTTT.

This chain links TRBV7-2 with TRBJ2-2; D unresolved. This CDR3 is built from 14 residues. V was cut by 5 bases and J by 4 bases, with 11 bases left in between. Germline assignment: CDR1 SGHTA and CDR2 FQGNSA. CDR3 sequence: CASSPTVSTGELFF. CDR3 DNA sequence: TGTGCCAGCAGCCCCACCGTCAGCACCGGGGAGCTGTTTTTT.

The chain links TRBV27 to TRBJ1-4, with D unclear. Germline V gene lookup returns CDR1 MNHEY and CDR2 SMNVEV (reference sequence). The CDR3 contains 15 residues. The V end was cut by 6 bases, the J end by 4 bases, with 15 bases between. CDR3 protein: CASSPRRRNNEKLFF. CDR3 nucleotide sequence: TGTGCCAGCAGCCCACGACGGAGAAATAATGAAAAACTGTTTTTT.

The V call is TRBV27, the J call TRBJ1-4, with 8 bases fitting TRBD1. The CDR3 has 15 residues. In germline, CDR1 is MNHEY, CDR2 SMNVEV (reference sequence). V trimming: 3 bases; J trimming: 4 bases; junction bases outside the gene matches: 4. The CDR3 protein is CASSLTGALNEKLFF. The CDR3 coding sequence is TGTGCCAGCAGTTTGACAGGGGCCCTTAATGAAAAACTGTTTTTT.

This chain links TRBV7-8 with TRBJ1-5; maybe TRBD1 (5 bases). The CDR3 loop spans 13 amino acids. In germline, CDR1 is SGHVS, CDR2 FQNEAQ. Trimming stripped 6 bases from V and 2 bases from J, with 8 bases between. The CDR3 loop reads CASRGGGNQPQHF. CDR3 nucleotide sequence: TGTGCCAGCAGAGGAGGGGGCAATCAGCCCCAGCATTTT.

The chain combines TRBV18 with TRBJ2-7, with a possible D match to TRBD2 (5 bases). The CDR3 contains 13 residues. CDR1 is KGHSH and CDR2 is LQKENI in the germline V gene. The germline V and J ends were trimmed by 0 bases and 7 bases, with 10 bases remaining between them. In nucleotides, the CDR3 is TGTGCCAGCTCACCACCCCTTCGAGGGGAGCAGTACTTC. This encodes CASSPPLRGEQYF.